One sample yielded the 32 T cell receptor beta chains listed below, sequenced in a study of blood T cell repertoires in COVID-19. TCRdb keeps only in-frame clones here, not all; method: immunoSEQ multiplex PCR. The sample holds 200,000 to 250,000 clones, roughly 89% seen once. The sample comprised peripheral blood. The receptors come from a man between 25 and 39 years old who had recovered from COVID-19.

V gene TRBV2 combines with J gene TRBJ1-5, with D tentatively TRBD1 (6 bases). V was trimmed by 7 bases and J by 6 bases, leaving 22 bases between them. This CDR3 region has 16 residues. Germline V gives CDR1 SNHLY, CDR2 FYNNEI. CDR3 coding DNA: TGTGCCAGCACCGAGGGCGGACACCGGGGGGCTCAGCCCCAGCATTTT. Translation: CASTEGGHRGAQPQHF.

The V call is TRBV27, the J call TRBJ2-4; 8 bases map to TRBD1. The germline V gene has CDR1 MNHEY and CDR2 SMNVEV (reference sequence). V lost 6 bases, J lost 6 bases, and 4 bases stayed unmatched. This CDR3 is 13 amino acids long. The CDR3 sequence is CASRGTGGNIQYF. The CDR3, as DNA: TGTGCCAGCAGGGGGACAGGCGGAAACATTCAGTACTTC.

Only one count was recorded for this clone. The chain is built from TRBV6-5 and TRBJ1-1; TRBD1 is a possible D gene (5 bases). Trimming took off 2 bases at V and 5 bases at J, with 18 bases between the two ends. There are 16 residues in the CDR3. CDR1 is MNHEY, CDR2 SVGAGI, per germline. CDR3 in DNA: TGTGCCAGCAGTTACGCAACAGGCCCGGCCTTTACTGAAGCTTTCTTT. Its protein product is CASSYATGPAFTEAFF.

V usage is TRBV4-1 and J usage is TRBJ1-5; 8 nucleotides align to TRBD1. J was trimmed by 2 bases and V by 1 base; bases with no gene match: 4. Germline values: CDR1 MGHRA, CDR2 YSYEKL. CDR3 size: 16 residues. CDR3 sequence (DNA): TGCGCCAGCAGCCAAGTTGACAGGGGAGGCAATCAGCCCCAGCATTTT. Its protein product is CASSQVDRGGNQPQHF.

The chain has TRBV27 and TRBJ1-5, with D hard to call. V lost 6 bases and J lost 3, with 15 bases in between. Germline V lookup: CDR1 MNHEY, CDR2 SMNVEV (reference sequence). The CDR3 contains 15 residues. The chain's CDR3 is CASSFTAPLNQPQHF. The CDR3 nucleotides are TGTGCCAGCAGCTTTACTGCTCCGCTCAATCAGCCCCAGCATTTT.

The chain carries TRBV5-8 and TRBJ1-4; D call uncertain. Trimming took 2 bases from V and 1 from J, leaving 12 bases between them. CDR3 length: 16 residues. Germline assignment: CDR1 SGHTS and CDR2 YDEGEE. CDR3 residues: CASSLLNGLTNEKLFF. The CDR3 DNA follows: TGTGCCAGCAGCTTACTGAACGGACTAACTAATGAAAAACTGTTTTTT.

The chain has TRBV5-1 and TRBJ1-2; 7 bases fit TRBD1. Germline assignment: CDR1 SGHRS and CDR2 YFSETQ. With V trimmed by 0 bases and J by 5 bases, 7 bases remained unmatched. The CDR3 runs to 15 residues. Here the CDR3 DNA reads TGCGCCAGCAGCTTGGTGAGGGGGCGACCTTATGGCTACACCTTC. Translated: CASSLVRGRPYGYTF.

The V gene is TRBV6-5, the J gene TRBJ2-7; D is uncertain. CDR1 MNHEY and CDR2 SVGAGI come from the germline V gene. This CDR3 contains 12 residues. Trimming stripped 4 bases from V and 5 bases from J, with 9 bases between. This CDR3 reads CASSLTPNEQYF. Here the CDR3 DNA reads TGTGCCAGCAGTTTAACGCCTAACGAGCAGTACTTC.

The CDR3 here is CASSQDVKGANSPLHF. The CDR3, as DNA: TGCGCCAGCAGCCAAGATGTTAAGGGGGCTAATTCACCCCTCCACTTT. This chain connects TRBV4-1 to TRBJ1-6, with 7 bases matching TRBD1. The CDR3 sequence is 16 residues long. Germline V gene lookup returns CDR1 MGHRA and CDR2 YSYEKL. V lost 0 bases, J lost 6 bases, and 5 bases stayed unmatched.

The J gene is TRBJ2-7, the V gene TRBV29-1; TRBD2 aligns across 7 bases. Germline V gives CDR1 SQVTM, CDR2 ANQGSEA. The CDR3 consists of 13 residues. J lost 3 bases, V lost 3 bases, and 5 bases had no gene match. CDR3 nucleotides: TGCAGCGTTGAGGGGGGGGTCAACTACGAGCAGTACTTC. Translation gives CSVEGGVNYEQYF.

This clone has a count of ten or more. This rearrangement joins TRBV18 to TRBJ2-3; 7 bases match TRBD1. Unmatched junction bases numbered 10, after V lost 4 bases and J lost 6 bases. The V gene's germline CDR1 is KGHSH and CDR2 LQKENI. The CDR3 is made up of 15 amino acids. The CDR3 nucleotides are TGTGCCAGCTCACAACAGGGGAACAACTTGGATACGCAGTATTTT. Translation gives CASSQQGNNLDTQYF.

CDR3 nucleotides: TGTGCCACCAGGGCCGAGACAGAGAACACCGGGGAGCTGTTTTTT. Translated, it gives CATRAETENTGELFF. This chain uses TRBV7-2 with TRBJ2-2; the D gene is possibly TRBD1 (5 bases). V was cut by 10 bases and J by 1 base, with 16 bases left in between. The V gene's germline CDR1 is SGHTA and CDR2 FQGNSA. The CDR3 loop spans 15 amino acids.

J is TRBJ2-7 and V is TRBV10-3; no clear D. V was trimmed by 2 bases and J by 9 bases, leaving 11 bases between them. CDR3 length: 12 amino acids. The germline V gene encodes CDR1 ENHRY and CDR2 SYGVKD. CDR3: CAISEGSRGQYF. The CDR3 DNA sequence: TGTGCCATCAGTGAGGGTAGTAGAGGGCAGTACTTC.

The gene calls are TRBV30 and TRBJ2-7; D is unresolved. V gave up 2 bases and J gave up 5 bases, with 13 bases separating them. The CDR3 extends over 13 amino acids. The germline gives CDR1 GTSNPN, CDR2 SVGIG (reference sequence). Here the CDR3 reads CAWSRSGANEQYF. CDR3 bases: TGTGCCTGGAGTAGGTCAGGTGCTAACGAGCAGTACTTC.

This clone appeared a single time. V gene TRBV5-1 combines with J gene TRBJ1-4, with D possibly being TRBD1 (6 bases). CDR1 and CDR2 (germline): SGHRS, YFSETQ. CDR3 length: 13 residues. Between the trimmed V and J ends, which lost 3 bases and 4 bases, there was a span of 7 bases. Here the CDR3 reads CASSWDINEKLFF. In DNA form, the CDR3 reads TGCGCCAGCAGCTGGGACATTAATGAAAAACTGTTTTTT.

J is TRBJ1-2 and V is TRBV7-8; D is uncertain. V was cut by 6 bases and J by 4 bases, with 15 bases left in between. The CDR3 runs to 14 residues. The germline V gene has CDR1 SGHVS and CDR2 FQNEAQ. CDR3 protein: CASSPLAEGYGYTF. DNA for the CDR3: TGTGCCAGCAGTCCGCTAGCCGAGGGCTATGGCTACACCTTC.

The rearrangement links TRBV7-9 to TRBJ2-7, with 8 positions matching TRBD2. The J segment lost 6 bases and the V segment lost 2 bases, leaving 15 bases of the junction unmatched. The CDR3 is 17 amino acids. Germline CDR1 is SEHNR and CDR2 is FQNEAQ (reference sequence). This CDR3 reads CASSLNYLAGSPGEQYF. The CDR3 nucleotides read TGTGCCAGCAGCTTAAACTACCTAGCGGGCTCTCCCGGCGAGCAGTACTTC.

This chain links TRBV4-2 with TRBJ1-6; 8 nucleotides agree with TRBD1. J lost 5 bases, V lost 7 bases, and 7 bases had no gene match. In germline, CDR1 is LGHNA, CDR2 YNFKEQ. The CDR3 length is 15 residues. CDR3 protein: CASTTTGDNNSPLHF. CDR3 sequence (DNA): TGTGCCAGCACCACGACAGGGGATAATAATTCACCCCTCCACTTT.

V usage is TRBV2 and J usage is TRBJ2-3; D gene ambiguous. Germline V lookup: CDR1 SNHLY, CDR2 FYNNEI. The CDR3 contains 14 residues. Trimming left V 4 bases short and J 0 bases short, with 8 bases between. Written as DNA, the CDR3 is TGTGCCAGCAGTGTTAGTCTTAGCACAGATACGCAGTATTTT. Translating it yields CASSVSLSTDTQYF.

There are a few counts of this clone. The rearrangement links TRBV2 to TRBJ1-4; the D is unclear. Germline V gene lookup returns CDR1 SNHLY and CDR2 FYNNEI. CDR3 size: 16 residues. V gave up 1 base and J gave up 6 bases, with 15 bases separating them. CDR3 loop: CASSEGQNPGDEKLFF. The DNA of the CDR3 is TGTGCCAGCAGTGAAGGGCAGAACCCCGGGGATGAAAAACTGTTTTTT.

V and J are TRBV19 and TRBJ1-4; 9 nucleotides agree with TRBD1. Germline V CDR1 and CDR2: LNHDA, SQIVND (reference sequence). The V and J ends lost 5 bases and 11 bases, in that order; junction bases with no gene match: 12. This CDR3 is built from 15 residues. CDR3 amino acids: CASSGLGTGTEKLFF. The CDR3 DNA follows: TGTGCCAGTAGTGGATTAGGGACAGGGACGGAGAAACTGTTTTTT.

The table lists this clone with a few counts. The rearrangement uses TRBV5-4 and TRBJ2-2, with TRBD2 matching over 15 bases. J lost 4 bases, V lost 2 bases, and 9 bases had no gene match. This CDR3 contains 19 residues. CDR1 is SGHNT, CDR2 YYREEE, per germline (reference sequence). CDR3 amino acids: CASSLPTGLAGGITGELFF. CDR3 bases: TGTGCCAGCAGCTTACCGACGGGACTAGCGGGGGGTATCACCGGGGAGCTGTTTTTT.

The chain has TRBV5-1 and TRBJ2-2; 7 bases align to TRBD2. J lost 3 bases, V lost 5 bases, and 4 bases had no gene match. CDR3 length equals 14 residues. The germline V gene has CDR1 SGHRS and CDR2 YFSETQ. CDR3 bases: TGCGCCAGCAGTGGGACTACCGACACCGGGGAGCTGTTTTTT. Its translation: CASSGTTDTGELFF.

The genes are TRBV19 and TRBJ2-7; D may be TRBD2 (5 bases). There are 12 residues in the CDR3. Trimming left V 6 bases short and J 7 bases short, with 13 bases between. Per the germline V gene, CDR1 is LNHDA and CDR2 is SQIVND (reference sequence). CDR3 coding DNA: TGTGCCAGTAGGGGCCTAGGCGGGGAGCAGTACTTC. Amino acid sequence: CASRGLGGEQYF.

The table lists this clone with a few counts. The chain employs TRBV5-5 and TRBJ2-7, with D possibly matching TRBD1 (6 bases). Deletions cut 3 bases from V and 2 bases from J, with 15 bases between. The CDR3 contains 15 residues. The germline gives CDR1 SGHKS, CDR2 YYEKEE (reference sequence). The CDR3: CASSYTFQGTYEQYF. The CDR3 DNA is TGTGCCAGCAGCTACACTTTTCAGGGGACCTACGAGCAGTACTTC. The entire variable domain, with the rest obtained from reference TRBV5-5 and TRBJ2-7, is as follows: DAGVTQSPTHLIKTRGQQVTLRCSPISGHKSVSWYQQVLGQGPQFIFQYYEKEERGRGNFPDRFSARQFPNYSSELNVNALLLGDSALYLCASSYTFQGTYEQYFGPGTRLTVT.

The table lists this clone with a count of one. The rearrangement uses TRBV7-2 and TRBJ1-2; D gene ambiguous. The CDR3 totals 14 residues. Trimming shortened V by 5 bases and J by 4 bases, and 14 bases separated the two germline ends. CDR1 is SGHTA, CDR2 FQGNSA, per germline. The chain's CDR3 is CASSPGARFYGYTF. The CDR3 DNA is TGTGCCAGCAGCCCGGGAGCCAGATTCTATGGCTACACCTTC.

The J gene is TRBJ1-5, the V gene TRBV19; the D gene is possibly TRBD1 (5 bases). CDR1 and CDR2 (germline): LNHDA, SQIVND (reference sequence). V was trimmed by 3 bases and J by 7 bases, leaving 19 bases between them. The CDR3 loop spans 16 amino acids. The CDR3 sequence: CASSILEQVVGQPQHF. In DNA form, the CDR3 reads TGTGCCAGTAGTATTCTGGAACAGGTAGTGGGACAGCCCCAGCATTTT.

The chain carries TRBV13 and TRBJ1-1; D possibly corresponds to TRBD1 (6 bases). The V gene's germline CDR1 is PRHDT and CDR2 FYEKMQ (reference sequence). V was cut by 1 base and J by 3 bases, with 15 bases left in between. The length of the CDR3 is 16 residues. Here the CDR3 reads CASSLEVTQGDTEAFF. The CDR3 bases are TGTGCCAGCAGCTTAGAAGTGACACAGGGAGACACTGAAGCTTTCTTT.

This clone was seen a handful of times. The V gene is TRBV11-3, the J gene TRBJ2-1; weak D call: TRBD2 (5 bases). Germline values: CDR1 SGHNT, CDR2 YENEEA. The CDR3 sequence is 12 residues long. The V end was cut by 5 bases, the J end by 11 bases, with 13 bases between. This chain's CDR3 is CASSPSGNKQFF. In DNA, the CDR3 is TGTGCCAGCAGCCCCAGCGGTAATAAGCAGTTCTTC.

This clone appeared a single time. The J gene is TRBJ1-1, the V gene TRBV5-1; D is possibly TRBD1 (6 bases). Trimming pared 3 bases from V and 7 bases from J, leaving 13 bases between. The length of the CDR3 is 13 residues. The germline V gene encodes CDR1 SGHRS and CDR2 YFSETQ. The CDR3 bases are TGCGCCAGCAGCTCCACAGGGTACAGTGAAGCTTTCTTT. Protein product: CASSSTGYSEAFF.

The chain is built from TRBV2 and TRBJ1-4, with 7 bases matching TRBD1. The CDR3 extends over 14 amino acids. The germline gives CDR1 SNHLY, CDR2 FYNNEI. Trimming took 8 bases from V and 7 from J; bases not matched to a gene: 10. The CDR3 nucleotides are TGTGCCAGCTGTACGACAGGGATACTTGAAAAACTGTTTTTT. Translating it yields CASCTTGILEKLFF.

In this sample, this clone turned up once. The rearrangement uses TRBV18 and TRBJ2-5, with D maybe TRBD1 (6 bases). Germline CDR1 and CDR2: KGHSH and LQKENI. The CDR3 has 12 residues. Trimming pared 9 bases from V and 5 bases from J, leaving 13 bases between. DNA for the CDR3: TGTGCCAGTTCTACAGGGCGGGAGACCCAGTACTTC. Amino acid sequence: CASSTGRETQYF.